This TCR beta chain was profiled in a study of T cells in Graves' hyperthyroidism and ophthalmopathy. The wider study: Blood from the periphery was taken at initial diagnosis, before any treatment.

Looked up from germline, CDR1 is WSHSY and CDR2 is SAAADI. With 3 bases removed from V and 7 bases from J, the gap between germline ends came to 12 bases. The CDR3 loop spans 13 amino acids. Study observations and caveats: Before onset, ophthalmopathy was predicted by the model a median approximately 6.5 months earlier.

TCR beta CDR3 regions were amplified from RNA transcripts. First-round RT-PCR targeting the TCR CDR3 was performed with the HTBI primer set. TCRdb re-called the multiplex PCR reads with MiXCR, one entry per CDR3 protein. Here the sample spans fewer than 700,000 distinct CDR3 sequences, approximately 17% being singletons. For ophthalmopathy patients, the Clinical Activity Score was at least 3 and the NOSPECS grade at least 4; duration was under 3 months. Diagnoses were established using clinical symptoms, serum thyroxine and TRAb, thyroid ultrasound and orbital computed tomography. Comments on this clonotype: Its specificity is not known.

J is TRBJ1-2 and V is TRBV10-2; D might be TRBD1 (6 bases). The sequencing input was blood. The TCR originated in a woman between 18 and 29 years old with Graves' ophthalmopathy. This CDR3 is CASSDRGGSGYTF. CDR3 nucleotide sequence: TGCGCCAGCAGTGACAGGGGAGGCTCTGGCTACACCTTC.